This T cell receptor (beta chain) was recovered during a study of T cells after yellow fever vaccination. Across the study: SMART-Seq v4 Ultra Low Input prepared libraries from low-cell fractions.

Study conclusions and caveats: Reappearing after the booster were most of the clones from primary vaccination (roughly 95% CD4, 70% to 90% CD8).

Germline loops: CDR1 LGHNA, CDR2 YNFKEQ. The CDR3 has 12 residues. V lost 4 bases, J lost 8 bases, and 9 bases lay in between. TCRdb called the 5' RACE reads again in MiXCR, with one record for every CDR3 protein. Of roughly 340,000 distinct CDR3 sequences in the sample, more than 8.5% were seen once. This clonotype was observed many times. Its cognate antigen is unknown. Sample: PBMCs, taken on the day of the first yellow fever vaccination. The chain couples TRBV4-2 to TRBJ2-1; no firm D call. The receptor was isolated from a young man who received the YFV17D yellow fever vaccine. CDR3 sequence: CASSPDRHEQFF. As DNA, the CDR3 is TGTGCCAGCAGCCCAGACCGCCATGAGCAGTTCTTC.